The clone carrying this T cell receptor beta chain was found many times. The antigen remains unidentified. A universal primer site was incorporated via template switching, and the cDNA contained unique molecular identifiers. Via MiXCR, TCRdb re-called the 5' RACE reads, giving one row per CDR3 protein. The profile shows around 370,000 distinct CDR3 sequences, approximately 10% of them singletons. From germline, CDR1 is SGHRS and CDR2 YFSETQ. The CDR3 is 13 amino acids. Trimming removed 2 bases from V and 4 bases from J; junction bases left unmatched: 1. This sample was included in a study of identical twins. Study-wide findings and caveats: Interpretation of the results relied on cross-sectional statistical analysis and not on following the same donors. Potential partial confounding of zero-insertion analyses by invariant MAIT and iNKT cells was noted. Less excess twin sharing appeared in beta out-of-frame sequences.

Sequenced input: naive T cells sorted from blood. The V and J genes are TRBV5-1 and TRBJ1-1, with 8 bases lining up with TRBD1. This clonotype was sampled from a woman between 45 and 60 years old in good health. CDR3 coding DNA: TGCGCCAGCAGCTTTACAGGGGGCACTGAAGCTTTCTTT. This encodes CASSFTGGTEAFF.